The entry below describes one TCR beta chain. The sample originates from a study of blood T cell repertoires in COVID-19. V shed 2 bases and J shed 7 bases, with 24 bases lying between them. Germline CDR1 and CDR2: MNHEY and SVGEGT. The CDR3 covers 18 residues. Only in-frame clones appear in the TCRdb table, and some are missing; sequencing was by immunoSEQ multiplex PCR. The table shows 90,000 to 100,000 clones, with over 75% occurring only once. The receptor was derived from a woman of 80 years or more with acute or convalescent COVID-19. The sample taken for sequencing was peripheral blood. V gene TRBV6-2 or TRBV6-3 combines with J gene TRBJ2-1; perhaps TRBD2 as D (7 bases). CDR3 protein: CASSYRSYLGGADNEQFF. For the CDR3, the DNA is TGTGCCAGCAGTTACCGCTCGTATTTGGGGGGGGCCGATAATGAGCAGTTCTTC.